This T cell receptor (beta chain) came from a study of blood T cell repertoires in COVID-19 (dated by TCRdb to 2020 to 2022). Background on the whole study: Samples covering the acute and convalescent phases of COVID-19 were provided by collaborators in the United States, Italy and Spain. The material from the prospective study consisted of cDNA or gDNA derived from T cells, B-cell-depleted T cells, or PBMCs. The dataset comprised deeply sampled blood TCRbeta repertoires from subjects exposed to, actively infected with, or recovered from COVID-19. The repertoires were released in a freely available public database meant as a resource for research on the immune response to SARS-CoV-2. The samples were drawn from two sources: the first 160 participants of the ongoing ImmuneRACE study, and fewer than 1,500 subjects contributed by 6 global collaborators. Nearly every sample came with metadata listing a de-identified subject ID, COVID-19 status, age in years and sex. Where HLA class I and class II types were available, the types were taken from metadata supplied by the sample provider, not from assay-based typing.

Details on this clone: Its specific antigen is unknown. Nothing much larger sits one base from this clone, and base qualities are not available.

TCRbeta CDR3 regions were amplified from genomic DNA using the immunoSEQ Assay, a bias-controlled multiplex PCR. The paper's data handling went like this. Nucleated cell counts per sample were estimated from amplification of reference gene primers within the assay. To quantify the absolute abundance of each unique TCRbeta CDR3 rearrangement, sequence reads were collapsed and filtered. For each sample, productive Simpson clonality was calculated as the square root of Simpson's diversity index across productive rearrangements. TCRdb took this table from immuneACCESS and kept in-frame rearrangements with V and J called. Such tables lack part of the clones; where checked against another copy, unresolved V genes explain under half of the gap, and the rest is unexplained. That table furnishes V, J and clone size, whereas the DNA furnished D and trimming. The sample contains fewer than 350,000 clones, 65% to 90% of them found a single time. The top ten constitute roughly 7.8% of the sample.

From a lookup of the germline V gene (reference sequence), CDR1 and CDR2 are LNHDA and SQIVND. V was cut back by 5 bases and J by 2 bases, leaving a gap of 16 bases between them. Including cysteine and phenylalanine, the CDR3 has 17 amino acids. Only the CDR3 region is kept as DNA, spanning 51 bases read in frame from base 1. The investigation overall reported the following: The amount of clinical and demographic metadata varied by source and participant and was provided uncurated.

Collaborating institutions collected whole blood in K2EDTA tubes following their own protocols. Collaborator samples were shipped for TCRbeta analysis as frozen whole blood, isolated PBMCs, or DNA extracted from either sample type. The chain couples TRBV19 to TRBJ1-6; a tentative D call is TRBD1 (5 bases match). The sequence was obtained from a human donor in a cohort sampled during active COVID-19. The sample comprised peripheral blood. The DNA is TGTGCCAGTAGTTGGGACTCATCAGGCGCCTATAATTCACCCCTCCACTTT. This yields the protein CASSWDSSGAYNSPLHF.